This entry describes one T cell receptor beta chain. Its antigen is currently unknown. This sample was taken from a study of blood T cell dynamics during melanoma immunotherapy. The method was immunoSEQ multiplex PCR; TCRdb's version includes in-frame clones alone and lacks a portion of them. The table lists 9,500 or so clones, approximately 90% of them singletons. Germline V gene data show CDR1 as SNHLY and CDR2 as FYNNEI. V gave up 2 bases and J gave up 6 bases, with 5 bases separating them. This CDR3 has 11 residues. Whole-study results and caveats: Unlike progressors, later disease-control patients had W3 repertoires gaining clonality or diversity.

Time point described: pre-treatment baseline. Samples come from before therapy and from week 3 after the first blockade cycle. Disease control meant complete response, partial response or stable disease at 12 weeks. Patients had no prior systemic cancer treatment, immunosuppressants or other active cancers. This receptor was identified in a human donor with melanoma. The V and J genes are TRBV2 and TRBJ2-7, with D possibly being TRBD1 (5 bases). The sequences come from blood, collected from a patient treated with checkpoint blockade. CDR3 sequence reads: CASSERGEQYF. CDR3 coding DNA: TGTGCCAGCAGTGAAAGGGGCGAGCAGTACTTC.